The TCR beta chain under discussion was sequenced for a study of PD-1 blockade in classical Hodgkin lymphoma. This table comes from immunoSEQ multiplex PCR, and its TCRdb copy is limited to in-frame clones, with some not included. The data show about 41,000 clones, with 70% to 90% seen just once and 4.5% to 6.5% held by the top ten. The study, taken as a whole, reports: At C4D1, TCR diversity had climbed significantly for CD4+ cells, though not for CD8+ cells.

Every one of the patients relapsed after autologous stem cell transplantation (brentuximab vedotin exposure was variable). Trimming took 3 bases from V and 1 from J; bases not matched to a gene: 9. The CDR3 contains 17 residues. Germline values: CDR1 SNHLY, CDR2 FYNNEI. In regard to this clone: What it recognizes is unknown.

The TCR comes from a human donor with classical Hodgkin lymphoma. The source was peripheral blood mononuclear cells (PBMCs), collected before the second cycle of nivolumab. The J gene is TRBJ1-1, the V gene TRBV2; the match to TRBD1 covers 9 bases. CDR3 loop: CASSDRGQGWRNTEAFF. CDR3 DNA: TGTGCCAGCAGTGACCGCGGACAGGGGTGGAGGAACACTGAAGCTTTCTTT.